These 30 T cell receptor beta chains share one sample of origin, sequenced in a study of blood T cell repertoires in COVID-19. The assay was immunoSEQ multiplex PCR, and TCRdb's table has in-frame clones only and misses some. The sample yields approximately 200,000 clones, around 90% seen once. Sequences were obtained from peripheral blood. These receptors all come from a man between 18 and 29 years old with active or convalescent COVID-19.

This chain uses TRBV7-9 with TRBJ1-2; maybe TRBD1 (5 bases). The CDR3 is 15 residues long. Looked up from germline, CDR1 is SEHNR and CDR2 is FQNEAQ (reference sequence). Trimming cost V 5 bases and J 0 bases, with 13 bases left between them. CDR3 nucleotide sequence: TGTGCCAGCAGCGATCAGGGCGCGCCTAACTATGGCTACACCTTC. It codes for CASSDQGAPNYGYTF.

The V and J genes are TRBV15 and TRBJ1-2; 11 bases are a match to TRBD1. After removal of 0 bases from V and 1 base from J, the junction contained 7 bases not matched to a gene. The CDR3 has 18 amino acids. The germline V gene has CDR1 LNHNV and CDR2 YYDKDF (reference sequence). CDR3 protein: CATSRDGTGGTINYGYTF. DNA of the CDR3: TGTGCCACCAGCAGAGATGGGACAGGGGGTACCATTAACTATGGCTACACCTTC.

V gene TRBV30 combines with J gene TRBJ2-7; a weak D match, TRBD2 (5 bases). From germline, CDR1 is GTSNPN and CDR2 SVGIG (reference sequence). V lost 7 bases to trimming and J lost 4 bases, with 23 bases between them. The CDR3 consists of 15 residues. CDR3 protein: CASRGRAASGYEQYF. The DNA for the CDR3 is TGTGCCTCACGAGGGCGTGCGGCGTCGGGGTACGAGCAGTACTTC.

The chain employs TRBV19 and TRBJ2-7, with D possibly being TRBD2 (5 bases). V shed 3 bases and J shed 2 bases, with 11 bases lying between them. Per the germline V gene, CDR1 is LNHDA and CDR2 is SQIVND (reference sequence). CDR3 length: 14 residues. The CDR3 nucleotides are TGTGCCAGTAGTATTGGGAGTGTCACCTACGAGCAGTACTTC. Protein product: CASSIGSVTYEQYF.

The V call is TRBV10-3, the J call TRBJ2-1; TRBD1 matches 8 bases. CDR3 length: 16 amino acids. V shed 3 bases and J 2 bases; nucleotides not matched to a gene: 6. Germline lookup yields CDR1 ENHRY and CDR2 SYGVKD. CDR3 DNA sequence: TGTGCCATCAGTGACACGACAGGGGCAACCTACAATGAGCAGTTCTTC. Encoded protein: CAISDTTGATYNEQFF.

This chain uses TRBV30 with TRBJ1-5; no firm D call. The CDR3 covers 14 residues. Germline CDR1 and CDR2: GTSNPN and SVGIG (reference sequence). V shed 0 bases and J shed 1 base, with 7 bases lying between them. CDR3 nucleotides: TGTGCCTGGAGTGTTGGGGAGAGCAATCAGCCCCAGCATTTT. This codes for CAWSVGESNQPQHF. Full variable domain (missing parts from reference TRBV30 and TRBJ1-5): SQTIHQWPATLVQPVGSPLSLECTVEGTSNPNLYWYRQAAGRGLQLLFYSVGIGQISSEVPQNLSASRPQDRQFILSSKKLLLSDSGFYLCAWSVGESNQPQHFGDGTRLSIL.

The chain is built from TRBV9 and TRBJ2-5; D unclear. V was pared by 4 bases and J by 1 base, with 17 bases between. Germline loops: CDR1 SGDLS, CDR2 YYNGEE. The CDR3 sequence is 16 residues long. The CDR3 coding sequence is TGTGCCAGCAGCCCAAACCCTGGGCTAACCCAAGAGACCCAGTACTTC. Amino acids: CASSPNPGLTQETQYF.

The J gene is TRBJ1-2, the V gene TRBV27, with D perhaps TRBD1 (6 bases). Trimming took off 4 bases at V and 7 bases at J, with 13 bases between the two ends. The length of the CDR3 is 13 residues. Per the germline V gene, CDR1 is MNHEY and CDR2 is SMNVEV (reference sequence). This CDR3 reads CASSSPAGVGYTF. The CDR3 coding sequence is TGTGCCAGCAGTTCCCCCGCAGGGGTTGGCTACACCTTC.

This rearrangement joins TRBV28 to TRBJ1-6; TRBD1 matches at 12 bases. This CDR3 is 17 amino acids long. Germline trimming cut 5 bases from V and 6 bases from J; bases unmatched to any gene: 8. CDR1 is MDHEN and CDR2 is SYDVKM in the germline V gene. CDR3 region: CASSLPGQGAGNSPLHF. In DNA, the CDR3 is TGTGCCAGCAGTCTTCCGGGACAGGGGGCTGGTAATTCACCCCTCCACTTT.

The V and J genes are TRBV27 and TRBJ2-3; tentative D call: TRBD1 (6 bases). The CDR3 extends over 16 amino acids. Looked up from germline, CDR1 is MNHEY and CDR2 is SMNVEV (reference sequence). The V gene lost 2 bases and the J gene lost 2 bases, with 14 bases spanning the gap. Here the CDR3 reads CASSLRGLAPTDTQYF. CDR3 coding DNA: TGTGCCAGCAGTTTAAGGGGGTTGGCACCCACAGATACGCAGTATTTT.

The chain employs TRBV6-5 and TRBJ2-1, with 12 positions matching TRBD2. The V gene end was trimmed by 9 bases and the J gene end by 3 bases; junction bases not matched to a gene: 6. The length of the CDR3 is 15 residues. Per germline, CDR1 MNHEY and CDR2 SVGAGI. CDR3 DNA: TGTGCCAGTCAGCTAGCGGGAGGGGGCTACAATGAGCAGTTCTTC. Translating gives CASQLAGGGYNEQFF.

The V call is TRBV5-4, the J call TRBJ1-5; TRBD1 agrees at 7 bases. The J segment lost 1 base and the V segment lost 2 bases, leaving 6 bases of the junction unmatched. Germline V gene lookup returns CDR1 SGHNT and CDR2 YYREEE (reference sequence). The CDR3 is 16 amino acids. CDR3 DNA: TGTGCCAGCAGCTTCTGGACAGGCCAAAGCAATCAGCCCCAGCATTTT. It translates to CASSFWTGQSNQPQHF.

The V call is TRBV19, the J call TRBJ1-1; TRBD1 matches at 7 bases. The CDR3 covers 15 residues. Germline V CDR1 and CDR2: LNHDA, SQIVND (reference sequence). The J segment lost 5 bases and the V segment lost 7 bases, leaving 13 bases of the junction unmatched. The CDR3: CASIPRRTGGTEAFF. The CDR3 DNA follows: TGTGCCAGTATCCCCCGTAGGACAGGTGGAACTGAAGCTTTCTTT. Supplemented by reference TRBV19 and TRBJ1-1, the full variable domain reads DGGITQSPKYLFRKEGQNVTLSCEQNLNHDAMYWYRQDPGQGLRLIYYSQIVNDFQKGDIAEGYSVSREKKESFPLTVTSAQKNPTAFYLCASIPRRTGGTEAFFGQGTRLTVV.

The chain recombines TRBV15 with TRBJ2-1; a weak D match, TRBD1 (6 bases). The V and J ends lost 4 bases and 5 bases respectively, with 15 bases between them. This CDR3 region has 15 residues. Germline V lookup: CDR1 LNHNV, CDR2 YYDKDF (reference sequence). CDR3 sequence reads: CATSTHLRGDNEQFF. CDR3 nucleotide sequence: TGTGCCACCAGCACCCACCTCAGGGGTGACAATGAGCAGTTCTTC.

This rearrangement joins TRBV27 to TRBJ1-5, with D possibly matching TRBD1 (5 bases). The CDR3 sequence is 14 residues long. V lost 5 bases to trimming and J lost 7 bases, with 15 bases between them. Per germline, CDR1 MNHEY and CDR2 SMNVEV (reference sequence). The CDR3 spells CASSPPGVRQPQHF. The DNA of the CDR3 is TGTGCCAGCAGTCCCCCGGGGGTAAGGCAGCCCCAGCATTTT.

J is TRBJ2-5 and V is TRBV27, with 9 bases lining up with TRBD2. Germline CDR1 and CDR2: MNHEY and SMNVEV (reference sequence). V shed 7 bases, J shed 4 bases, and the junction held 13 bases outside the gene matches. The CDR3 extends over 16 amino acids. CDR3 residues: CASNPAGAGGRETQYF. CDR3 DNA: TGTGCCAGCAACCCTGCGGGAGCGGGAGGTCGAGAGACCCAGTACTTC.

V is TRBV19 and J is TRBJ2-5; D remains ambiguous. Germline CDR1 LNHDA, CDR2 SQIVND (reference sequence). V was cut by 3 bases and J by 2 bases, with 13 bases left in between. The CDR3 spans 15 residues. The CDR3 sequence is CASSIIMSGQETQYF. As DNA, the CDR3 is TGTGCCAGTAGTATTATAATGTCAGGACAAGAGACCCAGTACTTC.

As DNA, the CDR3 is TGCGCCGCGGTTTACTCACACCATCAGCCCCAGCATTTT. It codes for CAAVYSHHQPQHF. The V call is TRBV23-1, the J call TRBJ1-5; no clear D. TRBV23-1 is flagged as an ORF with uncertain function. The CDR3 runs 13 residues. V lost 11 bases and J lost 5, with 16 bases in between.

Details on this clone: Within the sample, other DNA sequences also encode this same CDR3. The V gene is TRBV9, the J gene TRBJ2-1; perhaps TRBD2 as D (6 bases). The CDR3 extends over 14 amino acids. Per germline, CDR1 SGDLS and CDR2 YYNGEE. The V end lost 5 bases, the J end lost 0 bases, and 9 bases lay between the germline ends. CDR3 coding DNA: TGTGCCAGCAGTGCGGGAAGCTCCTACAATGAGCAGTTCTTC. It codes for CASSAGSSYNEQFF. Supplemented by reference TRBV9 and TRBJ2-1, the full variable domain reads DSGVTQTPKHLITATGQRVTLRCSPRSGDLSVYWYQQSLDQGLQFLIQYYNGEERAKGNILERFSAQQFPDLHSELNLSSLELGDSALYFCASSAGSSYNEQFFGPGTRLTVL.

This chain connects TRBV19 to TRBJ2-1; TRBD2 agrees at 11 bases. The CDR3 sequence is 17 residues long. V shed 0 bases and J 5 bases; nucleotides not matched to a gene: 6. Germline loops: CDR1 LNHDA, CDR2 SQIVND (reference sequence). CDR3 sequence: CASSIDSPSGRNNEQFF. The CDR3 coding sequence is TGTGCCAGTAGTATAGATTCTCCTAGCGGGAGGAACAATGAGCAGTTCTTC.

This clone came up once. This chain uses TRBV4-1 with TRBJ2-1, with 8 bases lining up with TRBD2. The CDR3 runs to 18 residues. V gave up 4 bases and J gave up 0 bases; unmatched junction bases: 11. The germline CDR1 and CDR2 sequences are MGHRA and YSYEKL. The CDR3 here is CASSPGAQRGSSYNEQFF. The CDR3 coding sequence is TGCGCCAGCAGCCCCGGGGCCCAGCGGGGGAGCTCCTACAATGAGCAGTTCTTC.

The chain is built from TRBV4-1 and TRBJ2-3; 9 positions match TRBD2. CDR3 length: 19 residues. J lost 6 bases, V lost 0 bases, and 16 bases had no gene match. Germline V gives CDR1 MGHRA, CDR2 YSYEKL. The CDR3 coding sequence is TGCGCCAGCAGCCAAGATAACTCGGCCGCGGGAGGGGAGGGGGATACGCAGTATTTT. Amino acids: CASSQDNSAAGGEGDTQYF.

The chain employs TRBV3-1 (or the pseudogene TRBV3-2) and TRBJ1-5; no clear D gene. Trimming cost V 1 base and J 7 bases, with 5 bases left between them. Germline V CDR1 and CDR2: LGHDT, YNNKEL (reference sequence). This CDR3 is built from 12 residues. CDR3 in amino acids: CASSQGGQPQHF. The CDR3 DNA reads TGTGCCAGCAGCCAAGGAGGGCAGCCCCAGCATTTT.

This chain joins TRBV12-5 and TRBJ1-6; D unresolved. The CDR3 has 12 amino acids. Germline CDR1 and CDR2: LGHNT and FRNRAP. V lost 9 bases to trimming and J lost 11 bases, with 14 bases between them. CDR3 protein: CASGTNGPPLHF. The DNA of the CDR3 is TGTGCTAGCGGCACTAATGGTCCACCCCTCCACTTT.

The rearrangement links TRBV24-1 to TRBJ2-5, with 11 bases fitting TRBD2. V lost 3 bases and J lost 5; bases outside the gene matches: 10. This CDR3 spans 17 amino acids. Germline assignment: CDR1 KGHDR and CDR2 SFDVKD. The CDR3 DNA reads TGTGCCACCAGTGATCAACCTAGCGGGAGGTCGGGGGAGACCCAGTACTTC. It yields the protein CATSDQPSGRSGETQYF.

The chain uses TRBV15 and TRBJ1-6, with D possibly matching TRBD1 (5 bases). This CDR3 spans 13 amino acids. Between the trimmed V and J ends, which lost 4 bases and 8 bases, there was a span of 9 bases. Germline loops: CDR1 LNHNV, CDR2 YYDKDF (reference sequence). For the CDR3, the DNA is TGTGCCACCAGCATTGAGACAGATTCACCCCTCCACTTT. Protein: CATSIETDSPLHF.

The chain is built from TRBV7-2 and TRBJ2-1, with D possibly matching TRBD2 (6 bases). V gave up 5 bases and J gave up 4 bases, with 15 bases separating them. The V gene's germline CDR1 is SGHTA and CDR2 FQGNSA. The CDR3 consists of 15 residues. The CDR3 DNA reads as TGTGCCAGCAGCCCACCGGGACTGGCATACAATGAGCAGTTCTTC. Amino acid sequence: CASSPPGLAYNEQFF. The variable domain in full, completed from reference TRBV7-2 and TRBJ2-1, reads GAGVSQSPSNKVTEKGKDVELRCDPISGHTALYWYRQSLGQGLEFLIYFQGNSAPDKSGLPSDRFSAERTGGSVSTLTIQRTQQEDSAVYLCASSPPGLAYNEQFFGPGTRLTVL.

The chain employs TRBV6-5 and TRBJ1-5, with unresolved D. V was cut by 7 bases and J by 6 bases, with 16 bases left in between. CDR1 is MNHEY, CDR2 SVGAGI, per germline. The CDR3 has 14 amino acids. The CDR3 coding sequence is TGTGCCAGCATGGAATCTCGGGGAGGTCAGCCCCAGCATTTT. This sequence encodes CASMESRGGQPQHF.

This clone was picked up one time. This chain uses TRBV11-3 with TRBJ2-1, with 7 bases aligning to TRBD1. Germline trimming cut 3 bases from V and 3 bases from J; bases unmatched to any gene: 2. CDR3 length: 14 residues. Germline CDR1 is SGHNT and CDR2 is YENEEA. CDR3 in DNA: TGTGCCAGCAGCTTGGGACAGAGCTACAATGAGCAGTTCTTC. Translated, it gives CASSLGQSYNEQFF.

The rearrangement links TRBV7-9 to TRBJ2-3, with D possibly matching TRBD2 (6 bases). V was shortened by 6 bases and J by 6 bases, with 19 bases between the two germline ends. The CDR3 runs to 15 residues. The V gene's germline CDR1 is SEHNR and CDR2 FQNEAQ (reference sequence). In nucleotides, the CDR3 is TGTGCCAGCAGATTTGTAGCGGATGGGAGGGATACGCAGTATTTT. Encoded protein: CASRFVADGRDTQYF.